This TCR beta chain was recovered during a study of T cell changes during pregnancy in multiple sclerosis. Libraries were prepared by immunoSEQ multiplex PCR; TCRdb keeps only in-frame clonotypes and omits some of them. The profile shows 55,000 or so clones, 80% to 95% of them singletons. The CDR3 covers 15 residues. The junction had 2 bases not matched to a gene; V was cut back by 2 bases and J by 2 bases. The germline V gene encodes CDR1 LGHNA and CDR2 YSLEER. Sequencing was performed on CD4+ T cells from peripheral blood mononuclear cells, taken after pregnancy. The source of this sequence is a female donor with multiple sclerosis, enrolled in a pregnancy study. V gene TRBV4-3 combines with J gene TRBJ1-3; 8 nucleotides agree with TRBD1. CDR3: CASSQTTGAGNTIYF. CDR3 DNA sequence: TGCGCCAGCAGCCAAACGACAGGGGCTGGAAACACCATATATTTT.